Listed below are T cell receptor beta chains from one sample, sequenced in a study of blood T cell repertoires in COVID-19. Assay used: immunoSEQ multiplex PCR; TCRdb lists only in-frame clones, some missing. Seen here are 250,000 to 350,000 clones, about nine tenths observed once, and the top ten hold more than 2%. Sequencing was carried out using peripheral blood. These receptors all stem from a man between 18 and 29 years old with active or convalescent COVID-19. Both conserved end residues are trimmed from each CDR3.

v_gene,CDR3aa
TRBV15,ATSGRIQETQY
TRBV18,ASSPQTFAGGGYGYT
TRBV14,ASSQALERHTEAF
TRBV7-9,ASSHRDRARDTQY
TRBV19,ASSIATVTEAF
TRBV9,ASSVGTWNIQY
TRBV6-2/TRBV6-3,ASSYFGSGTGDHEQY
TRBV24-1,ATSDPRGAYNEQF
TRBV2,ASSPGTGFGGRSNQPQH
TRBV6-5,ASGTGWLDTQY
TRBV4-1,ASSQAPGYGEKLF
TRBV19,ASSIEWEDGDGNTEAF
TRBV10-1,ASSETTGNTEAF
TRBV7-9,ASSFGVETQY
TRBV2,ASSPDRLNNEQF
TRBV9,AGSRGLSGELF
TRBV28,ASSFPPGEDVNEQF
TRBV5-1,ASSPDSYNEQF
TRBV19,ASSIGQAYEQY
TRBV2,ASSESLFVSYEQY
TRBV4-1,ASSQGVWTSGRNEQF
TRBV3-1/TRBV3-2,ASSQPSPGGVEETQY
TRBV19,ASSMRVTGELF
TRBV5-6,ASSLVGYEQY
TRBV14,ASSQGRYTRGETQY
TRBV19,ASKQGLNSPLH
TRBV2,ASSSRGLTGELF
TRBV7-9,ASSKSLADRGLTGELF
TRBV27,ASTRRGEKLF
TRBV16,ASSQDPDRQY
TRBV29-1,SVEVGRARIPDTQY
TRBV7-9,ASSFSGARLIGGYT
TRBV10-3,AISDWQSYEQY
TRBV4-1,ASSRGSGLGNQPQH
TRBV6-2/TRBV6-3,ASSPSRGRGPANEAQY
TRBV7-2,ASSIRTGSLVEQY
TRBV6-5,ASSPTEILREQY
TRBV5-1,ASSLTVGATGELF
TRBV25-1,ASSETSGGDTQY
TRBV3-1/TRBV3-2,ASSQSHDSYNEQF
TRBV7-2,ASSLATGQPQH
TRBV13,ASSPQADTQY
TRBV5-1,ASSPGTSGRGTDTQY
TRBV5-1,ASSAGTGVSREQY
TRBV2,ASMKGLAGGVLTDTQY